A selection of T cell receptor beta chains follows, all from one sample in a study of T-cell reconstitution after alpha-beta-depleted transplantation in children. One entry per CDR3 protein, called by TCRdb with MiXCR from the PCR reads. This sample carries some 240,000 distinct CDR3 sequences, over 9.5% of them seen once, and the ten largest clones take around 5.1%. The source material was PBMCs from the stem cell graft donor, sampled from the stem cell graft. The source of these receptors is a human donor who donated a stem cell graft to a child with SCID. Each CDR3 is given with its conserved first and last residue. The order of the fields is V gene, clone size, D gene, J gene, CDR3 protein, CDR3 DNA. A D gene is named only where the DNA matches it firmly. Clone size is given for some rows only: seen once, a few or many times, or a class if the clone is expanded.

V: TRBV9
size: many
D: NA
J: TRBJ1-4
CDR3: CASSPQTNEKLFF
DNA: TGTGCCAGCAGCCCACAGACGAATGAAAAACTGTTTTTT

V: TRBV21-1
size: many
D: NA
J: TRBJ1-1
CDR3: CASSKSRVYSNTEAFF
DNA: TGTGCCAGCAGCAAAAGCAGGGTTTATTCCAACACTGAAGCTTTCTTT

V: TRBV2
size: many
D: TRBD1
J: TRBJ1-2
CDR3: CASSAPGQTDGYTF
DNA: TGTGCCAGCAGTGCACCGGGACAGACGGACGGCTACACCTTC

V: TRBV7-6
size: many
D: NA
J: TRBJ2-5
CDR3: CASSLRGAGETQYF
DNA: TGTGCCAGCAGCTTAAGGGGGGCTGGGGAGACCCAGTACTTC

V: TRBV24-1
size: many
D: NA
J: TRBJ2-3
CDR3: CATSDQGYTDTQYF
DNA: TGTGCCACCAGTGACCAGGGGTACACAGATACGCAGTATTTT

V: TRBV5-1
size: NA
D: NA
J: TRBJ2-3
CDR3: CASSRLPDSTTDTQYF
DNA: TGCGCCAGCAGCCGGTTGCCCGACAGCACCACAGATACGCAGTATTTT

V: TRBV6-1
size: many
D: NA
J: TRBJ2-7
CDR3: CASSPVDREGGEQYF
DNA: TGTGCCAGCAGCCCAGTTGACAGGGAGGGCGGCGAGCAGTACTTC

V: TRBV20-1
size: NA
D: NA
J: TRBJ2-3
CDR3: CSARDFRLVSTDTQYF
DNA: TGCAGTGCTAGAGATTTTAGGCTAGTGAGCACAGATACGCAGTATTTT

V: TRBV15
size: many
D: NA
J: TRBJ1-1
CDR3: CAIRPSPTFTEAFF
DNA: TGTGCCATCAGACCCTCTCCTACATTCACTGAAGCTTTCTTT

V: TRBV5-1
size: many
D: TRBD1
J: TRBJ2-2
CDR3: CASSPDRGDTGELFF
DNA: TGCGCCAGCAGCCCCGACAGGGGAGATACCGGGGAGCTGTTTTTT

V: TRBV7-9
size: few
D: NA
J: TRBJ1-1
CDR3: CASSPRPRVATEAFF
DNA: TGTGCCAGCAGCCCTCGTCCTCGAGTGGCCACTGAAGCTTTCTTT

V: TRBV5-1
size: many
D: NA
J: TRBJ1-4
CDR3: CASSRSDRGWTNEKLFF
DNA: TGCGCCAGCAGCCGTTCTGACCGGGGGTGGACTAATGAAAAACTGTTTTTT

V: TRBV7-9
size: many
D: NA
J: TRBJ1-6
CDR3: CASSLELSSPLHF
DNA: TGTGCCAGCAGCTTAGAACTCTCTTCACCCCTCCACTTT

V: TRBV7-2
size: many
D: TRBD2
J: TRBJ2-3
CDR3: CASSPWTSGGPSDTQYF
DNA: TGTGCCAGCAGCCCATGGACTAGCGGGGGGCCCTCGGATACGCAGTATTTT

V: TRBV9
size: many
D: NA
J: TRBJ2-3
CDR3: CASSVDSTDTQYF
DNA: TGTGCCAGCAGCGTAGATAGCACAGATACGCAGTATTTT